Presented here are 21 T cell receptor beta chains from one specimen sequenced in a study of shared clonotypes between healthy human individuals (dated by TCRdb to the early 2020s). CD8 naive samples consisted of CD45RO-negative cells that were positively selected for CCR7, yielding a CD45RA+CCR7+ population without TemRA cells. The library came from the immunoSEQ multiplex PCR assay. As stored in TCRdb, this immuneACCESS dataset retains in-frame rearrangements with V and J assigned. A fraction of the clones does not appear; measured against another copy, unresolved V genes explain less than half of the discrepancy, and the remainder lacks a known reason. The sample has millions of clones on record, over 85% of them singletons. The ten largest clones represent about 1.1% of the sample. Sample: naive CD8+ T cells sorted from blood. The label giving this sample's cell subset or site can be read as: CD45RA+CCR7+. These receptors originate from a man aged 18 to 30 in good health.

A note on this clone: This same CDR3 is encoded by further DNA sequences in the sample. The chain links TRBV19 to TRBJ2-7, with TRBD1 identical over 9 bases. This CDR3 is built from 13 residues. The V gene end was trimmed by 6 bases and the J gene end by 3 bases; junction bases not matched to a gene: 3. In germline, CDR1 is LNHDA, CDR2 SQIVND (reference sequence). The CDR3 region is CASSSTGGYEQYF. The CDR3 region has the DNA TGTGCCAGTAGCTCGACAGGGGGCTACGAGCAGTACTTC.

V is TRBV10-3 and J is TRBJ1-2; 7 bases map to TRBD1. Germline CDR1 is ENHRY and CDR2 is SYGVKD. J lost 3 bases, V lost 6 bases, and 7 bases had no gene match. The CDR3 is made up of 14 amino acids. As DNA, the CDR3 is TGTGCCATCAGAAGGGCCCAGGGGGACTATGGCTACACCTTC. Residues: CAIRRAQGDYGYTF.

This clone has just one count. Here the CDR3 reads CASSAGTSRYNEQFF. CDR3 sequence (DNA): TGTGCCAGCAGTGCCGGGACTAGCAGGTACAATGAGCAGTTCTTC. This rearrangement joins TRBV27 to TRBJ2-1; 9 bases agree with TRBD2. Per the germline V gene, CDR1 is MNHEY and CDR2 is SMNVEV (reference sequence). There are 15 residues in the CDR3. Losses at the gene ends were 5 bases for V and 4 bases for J; bases not matched to a gene: 6.

This rearrangement joins TRBV27 to TRBJ1-5; 10 positions match TRBD1. Germline values: CDR1 MNHEY, CDR2 SMNVEV (reference sequence). V dropped 4 bases and J dropped 8; count of bases not matched to a gene: 11. This CDR3 has 16 amino acids. The CDR3 DNA follows: TGTGCCAGCAGTTCACTGGACAGGGGGTTGGAAAAGCCCCAGCATTTT. This translates into CASSSLDRGLEKPQHF.

Regarding this clone: The identical CDR3 is also encoded by other nucleotide sequences in the sample. The chain couples TRBV27 to TRBJ2-7; D is unclear. Germline lookup yields CDR1 MNHEY and CDR2 SMNVEV (reference sequence). V lost 3 bases, J lost 2 bases, and 8 bases lay in between. The CDR3 spans 13 residues. CDR3 in amino acids: CASSLGRAYEQYF. The CDR3 DNA is TGTGCCAGCAGTTTGGGTAGGGCCTACGAGCAGTACTTC.

The V and J genes are TRBV5-4 and TRBJ2-6; D perhaps matches TRBD1 (6 bases). In germline, CDR1 is SGHNT, CDR2 YYREEE (reference sequence). CDR3 length: 15 residues. V was clipped by 0 bases and J by 5 bases, with 9 bases between them. Here the CDR3 DNA reads TGTGCCAGCAGCTTGGAAGGGACATGGGCCAACGTCCTGACTTTC. It translates to CASSLEGTWANVLTF.

The chain couples TRBV27 to TRBJ2-3, with 9 positions matching TRBD2. J was trimmed by 9 bases and V by 4 bases; bases with no gene match: 11. Germline CDR1 is MNHEY and CDR2 is SMNVEV (reference sequence). The length of the CDR3 is 15 residues. CDR3 protein: CASSSAGTSIGTQYF. CDR3 nucleotide sequence: TGTGCCAGCAGTTCTGCCGGGACTAGCATAGGCACGCAGTATTTT.

The gene calls are TRBV5-4 and TRBJ2-7; 9 bases agree with TRBD2. Unmatched junction bases numbered 11, after V lost 3 bases and J lost 4 bases. CDR1 and CDR2 from the germline V gene are SGHNT and YYREEE (reference sequence). The CDR3 loop spans 16 amino acids. The CDR3 is CASSSILAGARYEQYF. CDR3 coding DNA: TGTGCCAGCAGCTCCATCTTAGCGGGAGCACGATACGAGCAGTACTTC. Full variable domain (outside the CDR3, taken from reference TRBV5-4 and TRBJ2-7): ETGVTQSPTHLIKTRGQQVTLRCSSQSGHNTVSWYQQALGQGPQFIFQYYREEENGRGNFPPRFSGLQFPNYSSELNVNALELDDSALYLCASSSILAGARYEQYFGPGTRLTVT.

This chain uses TRBV19 with TRBJ2-7; TRBD1 matches 8 bases. The CDR3 loop spans 14 amino acids. Germline V gene lookup returns CDR1 LNHDA and CDR2 SQIVND (reference sequence). Trimming removed 3 bases from V and 2 bases from J; junction bases left unmatched: 3. The CDR3, as DNA: TGTGCCAGTAGTATGGTGGACAGGGCCTACGAGCAGTACTTC. Protein: CASSMVDRAYEQYF.

V usage is TRBV9 and J usage is TRBJ2-7; TRBD1 might be the D (5 bases). The CDR3 loop spans 14 amino acids. The V gene lost 2 bases and the J gene lost 5 bases, with 14 bases spanning the gap. CDR1 is SGDLS and CDR2 is YYNGEE in the germline V gene. Written as DNA, the CDR3 is TGTGCCAGCAGCGTCGCGCAGGGTGCCGACGAGCAGTACTTC. Translation gives CASSVAQGADEQYF.

The chain couples TRBV4-1 to TRBJ2-7, with 10 bases aligning to TRBD1. Germline trimming cut 0 bases from V and 5 bases from J; bases unmatched to any gene: 7. The CDR3 covers 16 residues. The V gene's germline CDR1 is MGHRA and CDR2 YSYEKL. The CDR3 reads CASSQDAGQGFHEQYF. DNA for the CDR3: TGCGCCAGCAGCCAAGATGCGGGACAGGGGTTCCACGAGCAGTACTTC.

The chain combines TRBV21-1 with TRBJ2-7; the table's D call of TRBD1 was not tested on the DNA. TRBV21-1 is a listed pseudogene. The CDR3 covers 14 residues. The CDR3 is CASSKPERRYEQYF. In DNA, the CDR3 is TGTGCCAGCAGCAAGCCAGAAAGAAGATACGAGCAGTACTTC.

J is TRBJ2-7 and V is TRBV7-6, with 7 positions matching TRBD2. The CDR3 has 14 residues. Trimming removed 5 bases from V and 2 bases from J; junction bases left unmatched: 6. The germline CDR1 and CDR2 sequences are SGHVS and FNYEAQ. DNA of the CDR3: TGTGCCAGCAGCCCGGGACTATCCCCCTACGAGCAGTACTTC. Protein product: CASSPGLSPYEQYF.

This sequence joins TRBV7-9 and TRBJ1-1; tentatively, D is TRBD1 (5 bases). The V gene's germline CDR1 is SEHNR and CDR2 FQNEAQ (reference sequence). The ends were cut back, 5 bases at V and 11 bases at J, with 15 bases in the middle. There are 12 residues in the CDR3. The CDR3 region has the DNA TGTGCCAGCAGCGATCAGGGCGGCGGTGCTTTCTTT. This sequence encodes CASSDQGGGAFF. Complete variable domain (other parts from reference TRBV7-9 and TRBJ1-1): DTGVSQNPRHKITKRGQNVTFRCDPISEHNRLYWYRQTLGQGPEFLTYFQNEAQLEKSRLLSDRFSAERPKGSFSTLEIQRTEQGDSAMYLCASSDQGGGAFFGQGTRLTVV.

This chain connects TRBV7-9 to TRBJ1-1; D possibly corresponds to TRBD1 (5 bases). Germline CDR1 SEHNR, CDR2 FQNEAQ (reference sequence). The V end was cut by 5 bases, the J end by 4 bases, with 14 bases between. This CDR3 has 14 amino acids. The CDR3 is CASSPQGEATEAFF. CDR3 nucleotides: TGTGCCAGCAGCCCGCAAGGGGAAGCCACTGAAGCTTTCTTT.

J is TRBJ2-1 and V is TRBV6-9; D may be TRBD2 (6 bases). The CDR3 length is 15 residues. The germline V gene has CDR1 MNHGY and CDR2 SVAAGI. The germline V and J ends were trimmed by 4 bases and 9 bases, with 19 bases remaining between them. Written as DNA, the CDR3 is TGTGCCAGCAGTTTTAGGGACTCACCTTCAGGTGAGCAGTTCTTC. As protein: CASSFRDSPSGEQFF.

The chain joins TRBV4-1 to TRBJ2-3, with D unclear. The CDR3 length is 14 residues. Trimming removed 0 bases at V and 3 bases at J, with 7 bases between. The germline gives CDR1 MGHRA, CDR2 YSYEKL. CDR3 sequence reads: CASSQDSQTDTQYF. The CDR3 DNA reads as TGCGCCAGCAGCCAAGACTCACAGACAGATACGCAGTATTTT.

The chain links TRBV27 to TRBJ1-1; weak D call: TRBD1 (6 bases). This CDR3 contains 14 residues. CDR1 is MNHEY, CDR2 SMNVEV, per germline (reference sequence). V gave up 0 bases and J gave up 8 bases, with 13 bases separating them. CDR3 region: CASSLSLGGLEAFF. CDR3 DNA sequence: TGTGCCAGCAGTTTATCGCTCGGGGGCTTAGAAGCTTTCTTT.

V and J are TRBV4-3 and TRBJ2-7; no reliable D call. CDR1 and CDR2 (germline): LGHNA, YSLEER. V was pared by 0 bases and J by 4 bases, with 7 bases between. The CDR3 is 13 residues long. In nucleotides, the CDR3 is TGCGCCAGCAGCCAAGATAGATGGTACGAGCAGTACTTC. This sequence encodes CASSQDRWYEQYF.

Concerning this clone itself: The same CDR3 is also encoded by other DNA sequences in this sample. CDR3 residues: CASSSLAGGTDTQYF. In DNA, the CDR3 is TGTGCCAGCAGTTCCCTAGCGGGAGGCACAGATACGCAGTATTTT. This chain connects TRBV27 to TRBJ2-3; 10 bases agree with TRBD2. The CDR3 covers 15 residues. The V segment lost 4 bases and the J segment 1 base; nucleotides outside the gene matches: 2. CDR1 MNHEY and CDR2 SMNVEV come from the germline V gene (reference sequence).

The genes are TRBV5-4 and TRBJ1-1; 7 nucleotides align to TRBD1. Germline CDR1 SGHNT, CDR2 YYREEE (reference sequence). With 3 bases clipped from V and 2 bases from J, the junction kept 7 bases outside the gene matches. CDR3 length: 15 amino acids. For the CDR3, the DNA is TGTGCCAGCAGCTCGTTGGACAGGTCCAACACTGAAGCTTTCTTT. Encoded protein: CASSSLDRSNTEAFF. Variable domain in full (rest from reference TRBV5-4 and TRBJ1-1): ETGVTQSPTHLIKTRGQQVTLRCSSQSGHNTVSWYQQALGQGPQFIFQYYREEENGRGNFPPRFSGLQFPNYSSELNVNALELDDSALYLCASSSLDRSNTEAFFGQGTRLTVV.